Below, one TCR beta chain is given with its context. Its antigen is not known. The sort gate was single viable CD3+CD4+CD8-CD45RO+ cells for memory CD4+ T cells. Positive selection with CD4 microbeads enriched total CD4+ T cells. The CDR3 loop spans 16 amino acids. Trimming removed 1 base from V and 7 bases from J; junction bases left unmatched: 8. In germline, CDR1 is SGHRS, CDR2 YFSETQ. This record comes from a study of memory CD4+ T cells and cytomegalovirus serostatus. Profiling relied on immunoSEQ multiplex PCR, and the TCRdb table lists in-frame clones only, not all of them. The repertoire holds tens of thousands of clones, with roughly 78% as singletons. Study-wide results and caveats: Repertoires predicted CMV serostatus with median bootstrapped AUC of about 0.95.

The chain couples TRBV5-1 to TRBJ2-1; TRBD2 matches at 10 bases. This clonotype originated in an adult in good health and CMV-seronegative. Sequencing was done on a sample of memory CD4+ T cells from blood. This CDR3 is CASSLRSGGASNEQFF. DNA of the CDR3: TGCGCCAGCAGCTTGAGAAGCGGGGGGGCCTCTAATGAGCAGTTCTTC.